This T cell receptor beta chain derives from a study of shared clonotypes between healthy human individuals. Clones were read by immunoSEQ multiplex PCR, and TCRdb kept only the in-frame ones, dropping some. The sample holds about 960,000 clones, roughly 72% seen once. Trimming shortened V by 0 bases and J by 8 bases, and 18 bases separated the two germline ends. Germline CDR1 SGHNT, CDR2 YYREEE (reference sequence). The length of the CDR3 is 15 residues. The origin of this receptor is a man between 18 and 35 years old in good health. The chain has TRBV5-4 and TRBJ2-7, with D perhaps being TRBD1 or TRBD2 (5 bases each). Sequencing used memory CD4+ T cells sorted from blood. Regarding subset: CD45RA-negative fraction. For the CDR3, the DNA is TGTGCCAGCAGCTTGGATAAGGACGGGACGAGGAAGCAGTACTTC. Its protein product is CASSLDKDGTRKQYF.